This T cell receptor beta chain was captured by sequencing in a study of tumor-infiltrating lymphocytes in localized non-small cell lung cancer. Study-wide findings and caveats: Compared with uninvolved lung, tumors showed higher T cell infiltration by TCRbeta sequencing.

The CDR3 is 12 residues long. CDR1 SGHTA and CDR2 FQGNSA come from the germline V gene. V was cut by 2 bases and J by 3 bases, with 5 bases left in between. Assay used: immunoSEQ multiplex PCR; TCRdb lists only in-frame clones, some missing. The data show more than 12,000 clones, with approximately 68% seen just once and 22% held by the top ten. Comments on this clone: Its antigen is still unknown.

The source of this sequence is a human donor with non-small cell lung cancer. Sequenced sample: uninvolved lung tissue not adjacent to the tumor. The chain carries TRBV7-2 and TRBJ2-7, with D unclear. The CDR3 loop is CASSLRGYEQYF. For the CDR3, the DNA is TGTGCCAGCAGCTTACGTGGCTACGAGCAGTACTTC.